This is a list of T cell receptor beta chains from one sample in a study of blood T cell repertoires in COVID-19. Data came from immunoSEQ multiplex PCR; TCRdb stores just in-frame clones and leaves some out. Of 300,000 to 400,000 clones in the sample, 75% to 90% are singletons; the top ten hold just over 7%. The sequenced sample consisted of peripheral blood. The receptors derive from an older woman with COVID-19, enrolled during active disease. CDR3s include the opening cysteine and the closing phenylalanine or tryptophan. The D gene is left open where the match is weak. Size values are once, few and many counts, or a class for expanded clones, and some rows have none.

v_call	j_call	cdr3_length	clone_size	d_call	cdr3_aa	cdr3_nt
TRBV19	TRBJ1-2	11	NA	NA	CASGQLYGYTF	TGTGCCAGTGGACAGCTATATGGCTACACCTTC
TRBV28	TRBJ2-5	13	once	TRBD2	CASRSGGEETQYF	TGTGCCAGCAGGAGCGGGGGGGAAGAGACCCAGTACTTC
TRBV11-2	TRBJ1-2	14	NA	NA	CASSLGGAYYGYTF	TGTGCCAGCAGCTTAGGGGGCGCCTACTATGGCTACACCTTC
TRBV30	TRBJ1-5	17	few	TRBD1	CAWSHGTGGLSNQPQHF	TGTGCCTGGAGTCACGGGACAGGGGGCTTAAGCAATCAGCCCCAGCATTTT
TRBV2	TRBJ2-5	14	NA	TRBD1	CASTGQGYQETQYF	TGTGCCAGCACTGGACAGGGCTACCAAGAGACCCAGTACTTC
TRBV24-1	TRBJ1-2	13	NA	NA	CATSDREGGGYTF	TGTGCCACCAGTGATCGAGAGGGAGGGGGCTACACCTTC
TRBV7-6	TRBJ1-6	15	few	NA	CASSLVTAGNSPLHF	TGTGCCAGCAGCTTAGTCACCGCAGGGAATTCACCCCTCCACTTT
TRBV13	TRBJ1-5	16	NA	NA	CASSLGGARSNQPQHF	TGTGCCAGCAGCTTAGGAGGGGCGAGGAGCAATCAGCCCCAGCATTTT
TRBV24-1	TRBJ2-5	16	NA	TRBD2	CATSDSSGGLQETQYF	TGTGCCACCAGTGATTCTAGCGGGGGACTCCAAGAGACCCAGTACTTC
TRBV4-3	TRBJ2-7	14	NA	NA	CASSQGPGTYEQYF	TGCGCCAGCAGCCAAGGCCCAGGGACCTACGAGCAGTACTTC
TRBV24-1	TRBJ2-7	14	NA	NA	CATSDRGAPDEQYF	TGTGCCACCAGTGACAGGGGAGCTCCTGACGAGCAGTACTTC
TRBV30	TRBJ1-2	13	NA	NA	CAWSVKGNYGYTF	TGTGCCTGGAGTGTCAAGGGGAACTATGGCTACACCTTC
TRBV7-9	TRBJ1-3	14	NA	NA	CASSDRVSGNTIYF	TGTGCCAGCAGCGACCGGGTCTCTGGAAACACCATATATTTT
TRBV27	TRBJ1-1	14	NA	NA	CASSSPSMNTEAFF	TGTGCCAGCAGTTCCCCTAGTATGAACACTGAAGCTTTCTTT
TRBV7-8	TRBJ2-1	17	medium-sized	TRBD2	CASSATSGGGSYNEQFF	TGTGCCAGCAGCGCCACTAGCGGGGGGGGTTCCTACAATGAGCAGTTCTTC
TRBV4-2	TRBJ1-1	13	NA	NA	CASSQAGNTEAFF	TGTGCCAGCAGCCAAGCAGGGAATACTGAAGCTTTCTTT
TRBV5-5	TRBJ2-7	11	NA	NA	CASSSTYEQYF	TGTGCCAGCAGCTCTACCTACGAGCAGTACTTC
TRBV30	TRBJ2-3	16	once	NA	CACTRGAGALTDTQYF	TGTGCCTGTACCCGTGGGGCGGGGGCCCTGACAGATACGCAGTATTTT
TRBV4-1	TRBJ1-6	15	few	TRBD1	CASSQRQGYNSPLHF	TGCGCCAGCAGCCAAAGACAGGGATATAATTCACCCCTCCACTTT
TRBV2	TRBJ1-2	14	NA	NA	CASSEDSLSYGYTF	TGTGCCAGCAGTGAGGACAGCCTTTCCTATGGCTACACCTTC
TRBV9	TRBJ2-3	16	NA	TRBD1	CASSVGQGSGMDTQYF	TGTGCCAGCAGCGTAGGACAGGGGAGTGGTATGGATACGCAGTATTTT
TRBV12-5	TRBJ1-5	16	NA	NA	CASGLVGLNSNQPQHF	TGTGCTAGTGGTTTGGTGGGGCTAAATAGCAATCAGCCCCAGCATTTT
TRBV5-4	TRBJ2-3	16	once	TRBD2	CASSLGLAGGLATQYF	TGTGCCAGCAGCTTGGGTTTGGCGGGGGGTTTGGCTACGCAGTATTTT
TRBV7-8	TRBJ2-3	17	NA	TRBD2	CASSLRSSGPLADTQYF	TGTGCCAGCAGCTTAAGGTCTAGCGGGCCACTAGCAGATACGCAGTATTTT
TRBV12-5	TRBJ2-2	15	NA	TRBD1	CASGSGQGLTGELFF	TGTGCTAGTGGTTCCGGACAGGGACTCACCGGGGAGCTGTTTTTT
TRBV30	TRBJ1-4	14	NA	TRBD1	CAWTNTGANEKLFF	TGTGCCTGGACCAATACAGGGGCTAATGAAAAACTGTTTTTT
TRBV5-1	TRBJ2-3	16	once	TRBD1	CASSLGDRASTDTQYF	TGCGCCAGCAGCTTGGGTGACAGGGCGAGCACAGATACGCAGTATTTT
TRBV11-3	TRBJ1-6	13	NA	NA	CASAYGTSLILHF	TGTGCCAGCGCCTACGGGACATCCCTCATCCTCCACTTT
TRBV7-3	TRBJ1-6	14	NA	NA	CASSSGGYNSPLHF	TGTGCCTCCTCCTCGGGGGGCTATAATTCACCCCTCCACTTT
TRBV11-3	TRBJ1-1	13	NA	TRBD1	CASSSGGNTEAFF	TGTGCCAGCAGCTCAGGGGGCAACACTGAAGCTTTCTTT
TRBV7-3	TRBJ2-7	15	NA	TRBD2	CASSLNGGGFYEQYF	TGTGCCAGCAGCTTGAACGGCGGGGGGTTTTACGAGCAGTACTTC
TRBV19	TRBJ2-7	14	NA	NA	CASRRGRDTYEQYF	TGTGCCAGCCGGCGTGGACGGGACACCTACGAGCAGTACTTC
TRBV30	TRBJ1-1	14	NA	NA	CAWSPLGAGTEAFF	TGTGCCTGGAGCCCCTTGGGGGCTGGGACTGAAGCTTTCTTT
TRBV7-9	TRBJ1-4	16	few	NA	CASSHPTSGSNEKLFF	TGTGCCAGCAGCCATCCTACGTCCGGGTCTAATGAAAAACTGTTTTTT
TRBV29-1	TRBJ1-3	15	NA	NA	CSVDRGPDAGNTIYF	TGCAGCGTTGACAGGGGTCCAGATGCTGGAAACACCATATATTTT
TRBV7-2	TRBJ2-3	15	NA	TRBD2	CASSPTSGYSGTQYF	TGTGCCAGCAGCCCGACTAGCGGCTATTCCGGGACGCAGTATTTT
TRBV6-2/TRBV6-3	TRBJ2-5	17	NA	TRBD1	CASTPGTGGRYQETQYF	TGTGCCAGCACCCCCGGGACAGGGGGCCGGTACCAAGAGACCCAGTACTTC
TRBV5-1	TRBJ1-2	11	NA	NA	CASSWEGGYTF	TGCGCCAGCAGCTGGGAGGGAGGCTACACCTTC
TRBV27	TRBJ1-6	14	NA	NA	CASSFTSYNSPLHF	TGTGCCAGCAGTTTTACCAGCTATAATTCACCCCTCCACTTT
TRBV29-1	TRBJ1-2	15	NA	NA	CSVEDRPDRFYGYTF	TGCAGCGTTGAGGATAGACCAGACAGGTTCTATGGCTACACCTTC
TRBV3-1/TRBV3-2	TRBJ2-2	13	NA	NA	CASSQRRAGELFF	TGTGCCAGCAGCCAACGCAGGGCCGGGGAGCTGTTTTTT
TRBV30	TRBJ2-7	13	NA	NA	CAWSTSHGYEQYF	TGTGCCTGGAGTACCTCACATGGCTACGAGCAGTACTTC
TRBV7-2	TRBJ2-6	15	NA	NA	CASSFRHTQANVLTF	TGTGCCAGCAGCTTTCGACATACTCAGGCCAACGTCCTGACTTTC